This TCR beta chain was observed in a study of blood T cell repertoires in COVID-19. TCRdb's copy holds only in-frame clones and misses some; the assay was immunoSEQ multiplex PCR. The sample holds fewer than 350,000 clones, about nine tenths seen once. Germline CDR1 and CDR2: MNHEY and SVGAGI. Trimming removed 8 bases from V and 7 bases from J; junction bases left unmatched: 11. This CDR3 comprises 14 residues. The sequencing input was peripheral blood. The TCR sequence derives from a man aged 40-49 years with active or convalescent COVID-19. This sequence joins TRBV6-5 and TRBJ2-1, with 7 nucleotides matching TRBD2. CDR3 DNA sequence: TGTGCCAGCCTGACTAGCTGGGTGACGAATGAGCAGTTCTTC. It codes for CASLTSWVTNEQFF.